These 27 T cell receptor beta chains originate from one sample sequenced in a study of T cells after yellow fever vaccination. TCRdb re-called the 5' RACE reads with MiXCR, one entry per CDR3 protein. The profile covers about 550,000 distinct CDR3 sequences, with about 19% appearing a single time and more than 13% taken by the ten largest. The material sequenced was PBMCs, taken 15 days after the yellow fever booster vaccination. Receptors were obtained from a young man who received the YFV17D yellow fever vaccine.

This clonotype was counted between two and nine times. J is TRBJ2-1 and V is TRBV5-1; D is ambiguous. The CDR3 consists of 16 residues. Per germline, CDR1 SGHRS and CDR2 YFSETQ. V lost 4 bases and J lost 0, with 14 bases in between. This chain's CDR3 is CASSPPGLPSYNEQFF. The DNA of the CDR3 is TGCGCCAGCAGCCCCCCCGGGCTTCCCTCCTACAATGAGCAGTTCTTC.

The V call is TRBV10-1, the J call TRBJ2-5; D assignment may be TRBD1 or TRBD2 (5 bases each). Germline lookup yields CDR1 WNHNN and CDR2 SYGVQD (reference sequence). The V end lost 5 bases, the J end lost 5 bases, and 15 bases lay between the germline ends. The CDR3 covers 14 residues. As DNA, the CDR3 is TGCGCCAGCAGTAGGGACCCTCGTGGGGAGACCCAGTACTTC. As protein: CASSRDPRGETQYF.

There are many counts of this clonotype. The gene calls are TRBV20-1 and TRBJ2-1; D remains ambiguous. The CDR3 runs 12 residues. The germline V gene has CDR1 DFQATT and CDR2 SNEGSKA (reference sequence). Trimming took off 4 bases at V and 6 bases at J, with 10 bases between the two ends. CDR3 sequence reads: CSATRGRNEQFF. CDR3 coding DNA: TGCAGTGCTACCCGAGGCCGCAATGAGCAGTTCTTC.

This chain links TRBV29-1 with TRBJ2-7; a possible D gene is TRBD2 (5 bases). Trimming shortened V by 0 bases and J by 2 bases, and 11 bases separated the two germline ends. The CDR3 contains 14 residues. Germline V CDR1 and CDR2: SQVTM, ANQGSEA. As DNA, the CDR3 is TGCAGCGTTGAAGATGTACCCGGGACCTACGAGCAGTACTTC. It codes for CSVEDVPGTYEQYF.

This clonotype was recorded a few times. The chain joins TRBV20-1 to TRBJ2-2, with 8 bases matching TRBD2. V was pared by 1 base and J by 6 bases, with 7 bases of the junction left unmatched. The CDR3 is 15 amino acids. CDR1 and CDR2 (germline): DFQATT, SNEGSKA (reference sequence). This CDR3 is CSARASSGVPGELFF. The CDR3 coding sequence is TGCAGTGCTAGAGCGAGTAGCGGGGTCCCCGGGGAGCTGTTTTTT.

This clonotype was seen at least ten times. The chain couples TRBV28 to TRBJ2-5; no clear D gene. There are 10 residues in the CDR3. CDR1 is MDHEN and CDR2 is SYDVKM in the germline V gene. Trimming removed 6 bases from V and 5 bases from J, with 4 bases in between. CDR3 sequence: CASRKETQYF. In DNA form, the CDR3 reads TGTGCCAGCAGGAAGGAGACCCAGTACTTC.

The CDR3 region is CATQQGSGNEKLFF. In nucleotides, the CDR3 is TGTGCCACCCAACAGGGAAGCGGCAATGAAAAACTGTTTTTT. The chain recombines TRBV2 with TRBJ1-4; weak D call: TRBD1 (6 bases). Trimming shortened V by 10 bases and J by 5 bases, and 17 bases separated the two germline ends. The CDR3 extends over 14 amino acids. Germline V gives CDR1 SNHLY, CDR2 FYNNEI.

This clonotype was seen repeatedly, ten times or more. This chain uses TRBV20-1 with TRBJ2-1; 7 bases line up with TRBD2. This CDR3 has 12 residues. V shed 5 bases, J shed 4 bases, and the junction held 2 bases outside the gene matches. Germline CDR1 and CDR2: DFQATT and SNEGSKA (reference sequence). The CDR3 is CSAAGRYNEQFF. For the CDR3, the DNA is TGCAGTGCTGCCGGGAGGTACAATGAGCAGTTCTTC.

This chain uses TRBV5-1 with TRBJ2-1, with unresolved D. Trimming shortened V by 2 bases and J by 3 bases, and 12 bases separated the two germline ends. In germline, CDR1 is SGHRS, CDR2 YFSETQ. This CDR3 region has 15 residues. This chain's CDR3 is CASSFQASNYNEQFF. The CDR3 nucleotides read TGCGCCAGCAGCTTCCAGGCTAGTAACTACAATGAGCAGTTCTTC. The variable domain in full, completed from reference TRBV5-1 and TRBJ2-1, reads KAGVTQTPRYLIKTRGQQVTLSCSPISGHRSVSWYQQTPGQGLQFLFEYFSETQRNKGNFPGRFSGRQFSNSRSEMNVSTLELGDSALYLCASSFQASNYNEQFFGPGTRLTVL.

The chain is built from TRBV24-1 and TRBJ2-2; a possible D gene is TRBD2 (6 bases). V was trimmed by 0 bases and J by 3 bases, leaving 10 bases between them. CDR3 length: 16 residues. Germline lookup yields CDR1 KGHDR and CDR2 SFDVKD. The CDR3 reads CATSDLRGLYTGELFF. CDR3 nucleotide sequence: TGTGCCACCAGTGATTTGCGGGGGTTGTACACCGGGGAGCTGTTTTTT.

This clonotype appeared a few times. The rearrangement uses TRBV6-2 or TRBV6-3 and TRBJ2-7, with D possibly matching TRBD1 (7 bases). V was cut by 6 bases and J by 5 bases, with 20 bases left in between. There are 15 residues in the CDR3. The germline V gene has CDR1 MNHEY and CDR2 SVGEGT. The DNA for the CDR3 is TGTGCCAGCAGCCCCCTGAGACAGGGAGGTAACGAGCAGTACTTC. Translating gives CASSPLRQGGNEQYF.

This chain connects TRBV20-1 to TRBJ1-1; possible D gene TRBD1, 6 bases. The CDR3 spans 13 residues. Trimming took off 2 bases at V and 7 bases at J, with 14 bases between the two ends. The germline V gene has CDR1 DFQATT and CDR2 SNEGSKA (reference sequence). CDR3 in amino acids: CSARKQGFGEAFF. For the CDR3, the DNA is TGCAGTGCTAGAAAACAGGGTTTTGGTGAAGCTTTCTTT.

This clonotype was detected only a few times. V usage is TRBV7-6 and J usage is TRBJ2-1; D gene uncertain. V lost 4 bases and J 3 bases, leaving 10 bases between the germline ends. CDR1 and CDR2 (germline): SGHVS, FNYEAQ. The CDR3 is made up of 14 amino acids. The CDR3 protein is CASSSLTGYNEQFF. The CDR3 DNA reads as TGTGCCAGCAGCTCGTTGACTGGCTACAATGAGCAGTTCTTC.

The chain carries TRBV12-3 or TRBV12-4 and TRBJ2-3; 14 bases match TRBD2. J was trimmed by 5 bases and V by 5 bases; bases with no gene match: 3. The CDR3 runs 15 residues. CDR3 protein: CASSGLAGGVDTQYF. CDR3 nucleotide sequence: TGTGCCAGCAGTGGACTAGCGGGAGGAGTAGATACGCAGTATTTT.

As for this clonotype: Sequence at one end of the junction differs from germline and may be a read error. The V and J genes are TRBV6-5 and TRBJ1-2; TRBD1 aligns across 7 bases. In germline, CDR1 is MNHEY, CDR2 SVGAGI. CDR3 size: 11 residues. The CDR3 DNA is TGTGCCAGCAGTTACCCTGGGACAGCTATCTTC. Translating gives CASSYPGTAIF.

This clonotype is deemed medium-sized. In nucleotides, the CDR3 is TGCGCCAGCAAGGGTAGCGGGAGACGGGACATTCAGTACTTC. This codes for CASKGSGRRDIQYF. The chain couples TRBV5-1 to TRBJ2-4; 9 bases map to TRBD2. V shed 6 bases and J 8 bases; nucleotides not matched to a gene: 9. The CDR3 runs to 14 residues. The V gene's germline CDR1 is SGHRS and CDR2 YFSETQ.

The CDR3: CASSVSGSTGWGLRETQYF. The CDR3 DNA sequence: TGTGCCAGCAGCGTCAGCGGAAGTACGGGATGGGGACTACGAGAGACCCAGTACTTC. The rearrangement joins TRBV9 to TRBJ2-5, with 7 bases that match TRBD2. With V trimmed by 2 bases and J by 4 bases, 20 bases remained unmatched. This CDR3 has 19 amino acids. Germline V gene lookup returns CDR1 SGDLS and CDR2 YYNGEE.

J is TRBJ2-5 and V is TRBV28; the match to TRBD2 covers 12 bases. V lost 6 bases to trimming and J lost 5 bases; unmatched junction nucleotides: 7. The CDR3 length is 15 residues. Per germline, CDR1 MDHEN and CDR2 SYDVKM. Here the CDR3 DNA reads TGTGCCAGCAGGACTCTAGCGGGAGGGGCTGAGACCCAGTACTTC. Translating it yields CASRTLAGGAETQYF.

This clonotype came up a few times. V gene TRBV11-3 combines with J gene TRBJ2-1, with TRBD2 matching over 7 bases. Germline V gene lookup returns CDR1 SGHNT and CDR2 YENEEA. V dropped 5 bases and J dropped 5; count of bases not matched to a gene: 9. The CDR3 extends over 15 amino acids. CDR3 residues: CASSPQGLTNNEQFF. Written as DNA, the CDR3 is TGTGCCAGCAGCCCCCAGGGACTAACCAACAATGAGCAGTTCTTC.

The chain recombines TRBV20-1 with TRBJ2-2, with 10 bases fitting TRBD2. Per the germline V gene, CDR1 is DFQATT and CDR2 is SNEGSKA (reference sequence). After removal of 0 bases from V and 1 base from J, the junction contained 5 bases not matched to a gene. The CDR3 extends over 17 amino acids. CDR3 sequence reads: CSARDSSGSGNTGELFF. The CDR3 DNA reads TGCAGTGCTAGAGATTCTAGCGGGAGTGGGAACACCGGGGAGCTGTTTTTT.

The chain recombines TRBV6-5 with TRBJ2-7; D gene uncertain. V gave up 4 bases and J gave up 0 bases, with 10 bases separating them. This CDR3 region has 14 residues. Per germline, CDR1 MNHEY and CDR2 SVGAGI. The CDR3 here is CASSSRTASYEQYF. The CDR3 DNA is TGTGCCAGCAGTTCCAGGACGGCCTCCTACGAGCAGTACTTC.

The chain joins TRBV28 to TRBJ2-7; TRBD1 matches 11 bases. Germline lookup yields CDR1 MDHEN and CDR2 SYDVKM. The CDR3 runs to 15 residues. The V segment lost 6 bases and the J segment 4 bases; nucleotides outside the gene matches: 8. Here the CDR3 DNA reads TGTGCCAGCAGGCAAACGGGGGACAGGGGGTACGAGCAGTACTTC. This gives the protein CASRQTGDRGYEQYF.

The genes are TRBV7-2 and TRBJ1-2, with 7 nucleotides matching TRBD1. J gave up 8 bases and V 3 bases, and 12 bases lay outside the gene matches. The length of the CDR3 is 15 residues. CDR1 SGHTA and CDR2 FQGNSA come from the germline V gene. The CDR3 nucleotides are TGTGCCAGCAGCTTCGACAGGGATCCTAGAAGCGGCTACACCTTC. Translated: CASSFDRDPRSGYTF.

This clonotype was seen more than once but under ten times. This CDR3 reads CASSPRGSTYNEQFF. The CDR3 DNA follows: TGCGCCAGCAGCCCACGGGGAAGTACCTACAATGAGCAGTTCTTC. The chain employs TRBV4-1 and TRBJ2-1; D perhaps matches TRBD2 (5 bases). V shed 4 bases and J shed 2 bases, with 12 bases lying between them. Germline V gene lookup returns CDR1 MGHRA and CDR2 YSYEKL. The length of the CDR3 is 15 residues.

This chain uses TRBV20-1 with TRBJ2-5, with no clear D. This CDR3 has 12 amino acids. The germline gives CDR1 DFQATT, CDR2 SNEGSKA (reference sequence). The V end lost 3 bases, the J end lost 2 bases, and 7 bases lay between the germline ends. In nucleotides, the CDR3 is TGCAGTGCTAGTCTGATACAAGAGACCCAGTACTTC. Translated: CSASLIQETQYF.

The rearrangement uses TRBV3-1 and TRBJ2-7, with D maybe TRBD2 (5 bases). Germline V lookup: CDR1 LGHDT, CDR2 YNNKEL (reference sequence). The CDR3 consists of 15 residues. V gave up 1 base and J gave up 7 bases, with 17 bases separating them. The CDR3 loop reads CASSQGHDPRREQYF. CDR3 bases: TGTGCCAGCAGCCAAGGGCACGACCCCCGGAGGGAGCAGTACTTC.

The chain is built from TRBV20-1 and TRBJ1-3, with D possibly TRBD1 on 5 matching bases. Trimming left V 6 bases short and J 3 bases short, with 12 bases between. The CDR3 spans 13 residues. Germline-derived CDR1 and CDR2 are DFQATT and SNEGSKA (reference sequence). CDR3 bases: TGCAGTGCAAGTCAGGGATTTGGAAACACCATATATTTT. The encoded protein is CSASQGFGNTIYF.